This is a list of T cell receptor beta chains from one sample in a study of OX40 agonist ivuxolimab in advanced cancers. TCRdb keeps only in-frame clones here, not all; method: immunoSEQ multiplex PCR. The sample records around 62,000 clones, 88% being singletons. The sequences come from CD4+ or CD8+ T cells sorted from blood, collected in a trial of the OX40 agonist ivuxolimab. Receptors originate from an adult with an advanced solid tumor such as melanoma, head and neck, liver or kidney cancer. Each CDR3 is given with its conserved first and last residue. A D gene is named only where the DNA matches it firmly.

v_call	d_call	j_call	cdr3_aa
TRBV19	NA	TRBJ2-2	CASRVDANTGELFF
TRBV6-5	NA	TRBJ1-6	CASSYGQQNSPLHF
TRBV11-2	TRBD2	TRBJ2-1	CASSSISGRTYNEQFF
TRBV5-6	TRBD2	TRBJ2-1	CASSLLAGGSSGEQFF
TRBV11-3	NA	TRBJ2-7	CASSKTTGPYEQYF
TRBV7-2	TRBD2	TRBJ2-2	CASSLAGANTGELFF
TRBV2	NA	TRBJ2-7	CASSEGLGGRVYEQYF
TRBV11-3	TRBD1	TRBJ2-6	CASSLDRGQWISGANVLTF
TRBV11-2	NA	TRBJ2-7	CASSLDRGEQYF
TRBV15	TRBD1	TRBJ1-2	CATSRGTGGEGYGYTF